Following are 19 T cell receptor beta chains from one sample sequenced in a study of response to subunit inactivated influenza vaccine. One entry per CDR3 protein, called by TCRdb with MiXCR from the RT-PCR reads. The sample lists about half a million distinct CDR3 sequences, 25% occurring once. The source material was CD4+ T cells sorted from PBMCs, sampled 4 to 6 days after vaccination. These receptors all stem from a man in his fifties or sixties who received an inactivated influenza vaccine.

This clonotype was detected ten times or more. The V gene is TRBV6-1, the J gene TRBJ2-7, with D tentatively TRBD2 (6 bases). Germline V gives CDR1 MNHNS, CDR2 SASEGT. V lost 8 bases and J lost 3, with 23 bases in between. The length of the CDR3 is 16 residues. As DNA, the CDR3 is TGTGCCAGCCGGGGTATTGGGGACTCTATATTCTACGAGCAGTACTTC. This translates into CASRGIGDSIFYEQYF.

This clonotype has only a few counts. One end of the junction is discordant with germline, which a read error may explain. This chain connects TRBV12-3 or TRBV12-4 to TRBJ1-1; D uncertain. There are 15 residues in the CDR3. The CDR3 coding sequence is TGTGCCAGCAGTTTAGCCGGCAGGCTCGATCGCCTTCTAAACTTT. This translates into CASSLAGRLDRLLNF.

The V and J genes are TRBV15 and TRBJ1-4, with a tentative D call TRBD1 (6 bases). V shed 4 bases and J shed 2 bases, with 11 bases lying between them. This CDR3 is 15 amino acids long. CDR1 and CDR2 from the germline V gene are LNHNV and YYDKDF (reference sequence). Here the CDR3 DNA reads TGTGCCACCAGCACGTACAGGGCGACTAATGAAAAACTGTTTTTT. It encodes CATSTYRATNEKLFF.

This clonotype was seen a few times. J is TRBJ1-4 and V is TRBV5-1; D is undetermined. The V gene's germline CDR1 is SGHRS and CDR2 YFSETQ. The CDR3 runs 16 residues. Trimming removed 2 bases at V and 8 bases at J, with 19 bases between. CDR3 protein: CASSFTGTPGREKLFF. CDR3 bases: TGCGCCAGCAGCTTTACTGGTACCCCCGGACGCGAAAAACTGTTTTTT.

The V and J genes are TRBV2 and TRBJ2-5; D unresolved. Germline V gene lookup returns CDR1 SNHLY and CDR2 FYNNEI. V was trimmed by 4 bases and J by 2 bases, leaving 14 bases between them. There are 15 residues in the CDR3. The chain's CDR3 is CASSGRARIQETQYF. The CDR3 region has the DNA TGTGCCAGCAGTGGTCGCGCCCGGATTCAAGAGACCCAGTACTTC.

This clonotype showed up just once. The CDR3 sequence: CASREWDRGHYTF. In DNA form, the CDR3 reads TGTGCCAGCAGGGAGTGGGACAGGGGGCACTACACCTTC. The chain links TRBV2 to TRBJ1-2, with TRBD1 matching 12 bases. V was pared by 6 bases and J by 10 bases, with 6 bases of the junction left unmatched. CDR1 is SNHLY, CDR2 FYNNEI, per germline. The CDR3 is 13 amino acids.

The sample holds a few counts of this clonotype. The DNA for the CDR3 is TGTGCCAGCAGCCGCGCCTGGGACGAAAACAATGAGCAGTTCTTC. Amino acid sequence: CASSRAWDENNEQFF. V is TRBV4-2 and J is TRBJ2-1, with D tentatively TRBD1 or TRBD2 (5 bases each). Germline loops: CDR1 LGHNA, CDR2 YNFKEQ. Between the trimmed V and J ends, which lost 4 bases and 5 bases, there was a span of 15 bases. The CDR3 sequence is 15 residues long.

The chain couples TRBV2 to TRBJ1-2, with TRBD1 matching 7 bases. With V trimmed by 6 bases and J by 8 bases, 12 bases remained unmatched. Germline loops: CDR1 SNHLY, CDR2 FYNNEI. CDR3 length: 14 residues. In DNA, the CDR3 is TGTGCCAGCAGCAAAGACAGGGTAGGCGGAGGCTACACCTTC. Translation: CASSKDRVGGGYTF.

This clonotype was recorded a few times. The chain links TRBV3-1 to TRBJ2-6, with TRBD2 matching over 8 bases. This CDR3 spans 20 amino acids. CDR1 is LGHDT and CDR2 is YNNKEL in the germline V gene (reference sequence). The ends lost 3 bases at V and 0 bases at J; junction bases unmatched: 13. Here the CDR3 reads CASSQVGGEGLSSGANVLTF. CDR3 in DNA: TGTGCCAGCAGCCAGGTCGGGGGGGAGGGGTTAAGCTCTGGGGCCAACGTCCTGACTTTC.

This sequence joins TRBV12-3 or TRBV12-4 and TRBJ2-1, with D possibly being TRBD1 or TRBD2 (5 bases each). This CDR3 is built from 16 residues. The ends were cut back, 6 bases at V and 9 bases at J, with 24 bases in the middle. Written as DNA, the CDR3 is TGTGCCAGCAGGGGCTTGCCTGGGGCCCGGGGCGCTGAGCAGTTCTTC. It codes for CASRGLPGARGAEQFF.

CDR3 sequence reads: CASSRRGGTDTQYF. Here the CDR3 DNA reads TGTGCCAGCAGTCGCAGGGGAGGCACAGATACGCAGTATTTT. V usage is TRBV28 and J usage is TRBJ2-3; D is possibly TRBD1 (6 bases). V was trimmed by 5 bases and J by 1 base, leaving 10 bases between them. CDR1 is MDHEN, CDR2 SYDVKM, per germline. This CDR3 has 14 amino acids.

The chain employs TRBV10-3 and TRBJ2-5; D not resolved. Germline lookup yields CDR1 ENHRY and CDR2 SYGVKD. V gave up 6 bases and J gave up 0 bases, with 2 bases separating them. The CDR3 has 11 amino acids. The DNA of the CDR3 is TGTGCCATCAGGGACCAAGAGACCCAGTACTTC. Its translation is CAIRDQETQYF.

There are a few counts of this clonotype. The gene calls are TRBV20-1 and TRBJ2-7; D might be TRBD2 (5 bases). V lost 1 base and J 5 bases, leaving 9 bases between the germline ends. Looked up from germline, CDR1 is DFQATT and CDR2 is SNEGSKA (reference sequence). CDR3 length: 12 amino acids. CDR3 nucleotide sequence: TGCAGTGCTAGAGTGGTCGGGAACGAGCAGTACTTC. Amino acid sequence: CSARVVGNEQYF.

The rearrangement links TRBV7-9 to TRBJ1-1, with D perhaps matching TRBD1 (6 bases). The CDR3 covers 15 residues. CDR1 SEHNR and CDR2 FQNEAQ come from the germline V gene (reference sequence). Trimming stripped 5 bases from V and 1 base from J, with 14 bases between. The CDR3 here is CASSPGGGWNTEAFF. DNA of the CDR3: TGTGCCAGCAGCCCCGGAGGGGGTTGGAACACTGAAGCTTTCTTT.

This clonotype has only a few counts. The chain employs TRBV12-3 or TRBV12-4 and TRBJ1-3, with D tentatively TRBD1 (5 bases). The CDR3 spans 15 residues. Trimming removed 3 bases from V and 0 bases from J, with 9 bases in between. The CDR3, as DNA: TGTGCCAGCAGTTTCGGGGGGAACTCTGGAAACACCATATATTTT. Amino acids: CASSFGGNSGNTIYF.

This chain uses TRBV11-2 with TRBJ1-2; 7 bases are shared with TRBD1. V dropped 4 bases and J dropped 7; count of bases not matched to a gene: 12. The CDR3 is made up of 15 amino acids. CDR1 is SGHAT and CDR2 is FQNNGV in the germline V gene. The CDR3 DNA reads as TGTGCCAGCAGCTCCACCAGGGGGAGGAACCCTGGCTACACCTTC. It yields the protein CASSSTRGRNPGYTF.

In this sample, this clonotype turned up a few times. This rearrangement joins TRBV27 to TRBJ2-2; TRBD2 matches 7 bases. Germline CDR1 is MNHEY and CDR2 is SMNVEV (reference sequence). J lost 2 bases, V lost 7 bases, and 10 bases had no gene match. The CDR3 extends over 16 amino acids. CDR3 bases: TGTGCCAGCACCATTGCTGCGGGAGATAACACCGGGGAGCTGTTTTTT. Its translation is CASTIAAGDNTGELFF.

In this sample, this clonotype turned up once. V usage is TRBV7-9 and J usage is TRBJ2-5; 7 positions match TRBD1. The germline V gene has CDR1 SEHNR and CDR2 FQNEAQ (reference sequence). The trim removed 1 base at V and 5 bases at J, leaving 4 bases unmatched. The CDR3 spans 14 residues. Written as DNA, the CDR3 is TGTGCCAGCAGCTTAGGGGACAGTGGGGAGACCCAGTACTTC. Residues: CASSLGDSGETQYF. The full variable domain, its missing parts supplied by reference TRBV7-9 and TRBJ2-5, is DTGVSQNPRHKITKRGQNVTFRCDPISEHNRLYWYRQTLGQGPEFLTYFQNEAQLEKSRLLSDRFSAERPKGSFSTLEIQRTEQGDSAMYLCASSLGDSGETQYFGPGTRLLVL.

This clonotype has a handful of counts. The V and J genes are TRBV30 and TRBJ2-7; TRBD1 matches at 9 bases. The CDR3 has 14 residues. V dropped 4 bases and J dropped 3; count of bases not matched to a gene: 7. Germline loops: CDR1 GTSNPN, CDR2 SVGIG (reference sequence). The CDR3 DNA sequence: TGTGCCTGGAATCCCGGGACAGGGAGCTACGAGCAGTACTTC. It codes for CAWNPGTGSYEQYF.